These T cell receptor beta chains were read from a single sample in a study of blood T cell repertoires in COVID-19. Sequencing was performed with immunoSEQ multiplex PCR; in TCRdb, only in-frame clones are kept and a portion is missing. The sample lists fewer than 500,000 clones, 70% to 90% seen once, with 0.8% to 0.85% in the top ten. What was sequenced was peripheral blood. Receptors originate from a young man with COVID-19, enrolled during active disease. The CDR3 runs from the conserved cysteine through the conserved F or W. D genes are given only for firm matches. Clone size is shown for a subset of rows, as once, few, many or a class of expanded clone.

. TRBJ2-2 15 TRBV14 . TGTGCCAGCAGCCAACCCCGACAGGACACCGGGGAGCTGTTTTTT CASSQPRQDTGELFF
. TRBJ2-5 13 TRBV5-8 . TGTGCCAGCTACAGGGTGATACGGGAGACCCAGTACTTC CASYRVIRETQYF
. TRBJ1-5 15 TRBV11-2 TRBD1 TGTGCCAGCAGCAAAAAACAGGGGGCAAGGCAGCCCCAGCATTTT CASSKKQGARQPQHF
. TRBJ2-2 13 TRBV3-1/TRBV3-2 TRBD1 TGTGCCAGCGGGAGCAGGGGGCCCGGGGAGCTGTTTTTT CASGSRGPGELFF
. TRBJ2-3 18 TRBV30 TRBD2 TGTGCCTGGAGTGCTCGGCGGGGCGGGAGGGCCGGTTCAGATACGCAGTATTTT CAWSARRGGRAGSDTQYF
. TRBJ2-5 15 TRBV5-1 . TGCGCCAGCAGCCGGAACACAGGGTACCAAGAGACCCAGTACTTC CASSRNTGYQETQYF
. TRBJ2-5 14 TRBV19 TRBD2 TGTGCCAGTAGAGGGACGGGGGGCCAAGAGACCCAGTACTTC CASRGTGGQETQYF
. TRBJ2-3 16 TRBV19 TRBD1 TGTGCCAGCACCCCGGGACAGGGAACATTCACAGATACGCAGTATTTT CASTPGQGTFTDTQYF
. TRBJ1-4 15 TRBV7-2 TRBD1 TGTGCCAGCAGCGCCCGACAGGGAACGAATGAAAAACTGTTTTTT CASSARQGTNEKLFF
once TRBJ1-2 14 TRBV13 TRBD1 TGTGCCAGCAGCTTCTTACAGGGGGTTGATGGCTACACCTTC CASSFLQGVDGYTF
. TRBJ2-1 13 TRBV12-3/TRBV12-4 . TGTGCCAGCTCTCCCGGCTCCTACAATGAGCAGTTCTTC CASSPGSYNEQFF
. TRBJ1-1 12 TRBV11-2 . TGTGCCAGCAGCCGGGGATTACCTGAAGCTTTCTTT CASSRGLPEAFF
once TRBJ2-7 13 TRBV29-1 . TGCAGCGTCGCCGGGACAACGTCCTACGAGCAGTACTTC CSVAGTTSYEQYF
. TRBJ2-5 14 TRBV5-6 . TGTGCCAGCAGCTTGGTCCCTCCCCAAGAGACCCAGTACTTC CASSLVPPQETQYF
. TRBJ2-1 17 TRBV5-1 TRBD2 TGCGCCAGCAGCTTGGCACTAGCGGGAGGACCCTACAATGAGCAGTTCTTC CASSLALAGGPYNEQFF
. TRBJ2-2 15 TRBV10-3 TRBD1 TGTGCCATCAGTGACCGGGGACAGGGTAATGGGGAGCTGTTTTTT CAISDRGQGNGELFF
. TRBJ2-3 15 TRBV19 TRBD1 TGTGCCAGTAGTACCTACGGACAGGCGAAAGATACGCAGTATTTT CASSTYGQAKDTQYF
. TRBJ2-2 16 TRBV24-1 . TGTGCCACCAGTGATCCCCTTTTATCAGGGACCGGGGAGCTGTTTTTT CATSDPLLSGTGELFF
. TRBJ1-4 13 TRBV11-2 . TGTGCCAGCAGCTTGGACAGAAATGAAAAACTGTTTTTT CASSLDRNEKLFF
. TRBJ2-7 12 TRBV29-1 . TGCAGCTTCCGGGACACCCCCTACGAGCAGTACTTC CSFRDTPYEQYF